This T cell receptor (beta chain) was found in a study of cytomegalovirus exposure and HLA in healthy donors. Findings of the study overall: TCR beta sequences reportedly predicted most subjects' HLA-A and HLA-B alleles accurately. Most observed TCR sequences were rare, whereas some public TCRs were detected in many donors.

Healthy bone marrow donors supplied every sample. Regarding this clone: The antigen is not known.

PCR primers comprised 60 Vbeta and 13 Jbeta primers. The protocol was immunoSEQ multiplex PCR, while the TCRdb copy is restricted to in-frame clones and leaves out a portion. The sample includes 100,000 to 150,000 clones, 74% of them seen just once. CDR1 SGHVT and CDR2 SQSDAQ come from the germline V gene. The V gene lost 4 bases and the J gene lost 1 base, with 14 bases spanning the gap. The length of the CDR3 is 16 residues. The sequencing input was PBMCs. This clonotype was obtained from a woman in her 50s in good health and CMV-seropositive. The gene calls are TRBV7-4 and TRBJ1-5, with a weak D call TRBD1 (6 bases). CDR3 amino acids: CASSYREGGSNQPQHF. DNA for the CDR3: TGTGCCAGCAGCTACAGGGAAGGTGGGAGCAATCAGCCCCAGCATTTT.